The entry below gives a single T cell receptor (beta chain) sequence along with its context. Its specific antigen is unknown. No qualities accompany the bases; no much larger clone lies one base away. The donors were healthy, HIV-negative adults with no recently reported acute infections or vaccinations. Every donor was a Caucasian adult living in Nashville, Tennessee, USA. CD4+ T cells were enriched by magnetic negative selection; naive cells were then positively selected on CD45RA, and the negative fraction formed the memory subset. Blood was obtained by leukapheresis, after which PBMCs were separated by Ficoll-Histopaque density gradient centrifugation and cryopreserved in liquid nitrogen vapor phase. Purity and quantity of every magnetically sorted T cell population were checked by analytical flow cytometry. Each sorted fraction had its genomic DNA isolated and then quantified by UV absorbance on a Nanodrop 2000c.

Using the deep immunoSEQ assay, TCR CDR3 regions were amplified from genomic DNA by multiplex PCR. Genomic DNA extracted from each cell subset was distributed evenly over all wells of several immunoSEQ 96-well plates, and each plate served as one replicate. For sorted subsets, about 0.2 ug genomic DNA, equal to 30,000 or so T cell genomes, was loaded into each replicate PCR. Purified libraries were quantified with a Qubit 3.0 fluorometer, sized on a Bioanalyzer 2100, and re-quantified with the KAPA Library Quantification kit. Each immunoSEQ 96-well plate was sequenced on its own single-read 150-cycle Illumina NextSeq 550 flow cell. The paper's processing steps were these. Because the immunoSEQ output held only junctional sequences and lacked quality scores, the filtering could not match the filtering applied to full-length reads. To assign V/J genes and CDR3, sequences were annotated against IMGT germline references using PyIR, a Python wrapper for IgBLAST v1.9. Reads with weak V/J assignments (E-value above 1e-6), missing CDR3, stop codons, out-of-frame junctions, or ambiguous translated residues were removed. V3J clonotypes were defined as sequences sharing the same inferred V gene, J gene, and CDR3 amino acid sequence. Percentage overlap between repertoires was calculated by dividing the number of shared unique clonotypes by the size of the smaller repertoire. Richness of each repertoire was evaluated using RTK rarefaction, the Chao1 estimator, and Recon v2.1 estimates of unobserved clonotypes. Generation probabilities were computed with OLGA for all TCRbeta clonotypes obtained by the gDNA method from several donors. As stored in TCRdb, this immuneACCESS dataset retains in-frame rearrangements with V and J assigned. A fraction of the clones does not appear; measured against another copy, unresolved V genes explain less than half of the discrepancy, and the remainder lacks a known reason. For V, J and clone size, that table is used; D and trimming come from the DNA. The sample contains some 2,100,000 clones, approximately 95% of them found a single time. The ten largest clonotypes hold approximately 0.13% of the sample.

The sample is drawn from a study of shared clonotypes between healthy human individuals (dated by TCRdb to 2020 to 2021). General notes on the study: The cohort comprised a couple of women and three men aged 18 to 49 years. For each donor, three plates each were used for CD4 naive and CD4 memory, two plates were used for CD8 naive, and one plate was used for CD8 memory. To estimate repertoire size and how much clonotypes are shared between individuals, the study performed deep sequencing of blood TCR repertoires from 4 to 6 healthy adults. To increase sequencing depth and limit assay-specific biases, different laboratories used diverse techniques to prepare libraries and sequence TCR repertoires. Between about 0.94 and 10 billion PBMCs per donor were obtained by leukapheresis.

Here is what the overall study found, with its caveats: Sharing across a few donors was observed for about 5% of naive CD4, about 3.2% of naive CD8, around 2.5% of memory CD4, and approximately 0.41% of memory CD8 clonotypes. Larger estimated clonotype richness was generally found for naive subsets than for memory subsets. The small number of donors limited the genetic and exposure-history diversity represented. Even with the large sequencing depth, rarefaction of the sorted-subset datasets indicated that sequencing was incomplete. Pairwise subsampling indicated that sequencing depth was expected to affect the degree of clonotype sharing among donors. Clonotypes shared by all four sorted-subset donors showed higher generation probabilities than non-shared clonotypes. Sampling was restricted to blood, and TCR repertoires in tissues likely differ from the TCR repertoires found in blood.

Between the V and J ends, shortened by 7 bases and 4 bases respectively, the junction contains 8 bases. The germline V gene provides CDR1 ENHRY and CDR2 SYGVKD. The CDR3, cysteine through phenylalanine, is 13 amino acids long. Only CDR3 DNA remains: 39 bases, in frame from the first base. This sequence was found in a man aged 18 to 29 in good health. The sequenced sample was naive CD4+ T cells sorted from blood. The cell subset or site label of this sample denotes: CD45RA+ positively selected. The rearranged segments are TRBV10-3 and TRBJ1-6; no D gene can be assigned with confidence. CDR3 sequence: CAITEVYNSPLHF. The nucleotide sequence reads TGTGCCATCACCGAAGTGTATAATTCACCCCTCCACTTT.